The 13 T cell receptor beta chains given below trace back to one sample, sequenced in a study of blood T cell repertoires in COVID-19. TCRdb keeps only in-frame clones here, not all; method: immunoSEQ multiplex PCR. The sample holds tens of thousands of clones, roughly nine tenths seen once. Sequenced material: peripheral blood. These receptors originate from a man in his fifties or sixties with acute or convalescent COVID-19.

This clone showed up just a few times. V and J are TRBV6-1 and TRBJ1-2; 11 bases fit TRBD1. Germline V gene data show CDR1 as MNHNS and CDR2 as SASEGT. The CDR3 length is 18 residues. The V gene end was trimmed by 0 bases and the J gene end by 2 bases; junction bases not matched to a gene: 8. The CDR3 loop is CASSEARSWDRGNYGYTF. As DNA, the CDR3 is TGTGCCAGCAGTGAAGCGCGGTCCTGGGACAGGGGGAACTATGGCTACACCTTC.

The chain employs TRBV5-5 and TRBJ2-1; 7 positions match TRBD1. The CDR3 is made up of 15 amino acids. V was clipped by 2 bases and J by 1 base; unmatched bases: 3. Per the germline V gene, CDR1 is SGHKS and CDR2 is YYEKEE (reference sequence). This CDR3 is CASSFGRGSYNEQFF. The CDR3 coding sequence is TGTGCCAGCAGCTTCGGCAGGGGGTCCTACAATGAGCAGTTCTTC.

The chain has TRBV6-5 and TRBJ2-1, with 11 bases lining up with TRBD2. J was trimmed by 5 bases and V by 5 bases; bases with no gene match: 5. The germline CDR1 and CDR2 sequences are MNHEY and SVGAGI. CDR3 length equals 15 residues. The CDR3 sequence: CASSPLGLADNEQFF. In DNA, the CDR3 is TGTGCCAGCAGTCCCTTGGGACTAGCGGACAATGAGCAGTTCTTC.

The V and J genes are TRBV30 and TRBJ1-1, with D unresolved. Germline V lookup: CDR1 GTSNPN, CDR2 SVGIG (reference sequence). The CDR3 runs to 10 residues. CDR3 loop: CRDMNTEAFF. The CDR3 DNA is TGTCGGGATATGAACACTGAAGCTTTCTTT.

DNA of the CDR3: TGCGCCAGCAGCGCGACACAGGGGGCCGCGACCCAGTACTTC. Translation: CASSATQGAATQYF. The chain recombines TRBV5-1 with TRBJ2-5; 9 bases are shared with TRBD1. V shed 4 bases, J shed 7 bases, and the junction held 8 bases outside the gene matches. Per germline, CDR1 SGHRS and CDR2 YFSETQ. This CDR3 spans 14 amino acids.

CDR3 sequence: CASSLNNRGSGEQFF. The CDR3 DNA follows: TGTGCCAGCAGCTTAAACAACAGGGGGTCGGGTGAGCAGTTCTTC. The chain links TRBV7-2 to TRBJ2-1, with 8 bases fitting TRBD1. V dropped 2 bases and J dropped 9; count of bases not matched to a gene: 9. Germline CDR1 reads SGHTA; CDR2 reads FQGNSA. The CDR3 contains 15 residues.

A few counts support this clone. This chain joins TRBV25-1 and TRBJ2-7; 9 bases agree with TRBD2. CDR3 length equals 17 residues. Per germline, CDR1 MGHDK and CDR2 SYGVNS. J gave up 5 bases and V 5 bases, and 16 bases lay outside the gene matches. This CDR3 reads CASSPGRRGTSIHEQYF. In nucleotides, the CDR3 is TGTGCCAGCAGTCCCGGGAGAAGGGGGACTAGCATCCACGAGCAGTACTTC.

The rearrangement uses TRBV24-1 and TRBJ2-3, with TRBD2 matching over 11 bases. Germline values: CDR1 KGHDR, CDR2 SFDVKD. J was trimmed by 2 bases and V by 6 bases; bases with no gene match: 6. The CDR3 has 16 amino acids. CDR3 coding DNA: TGTGCCACCAGTCGGACTAGCGGGTCGCCCACAGATACGCAGTATTTT. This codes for CATSRTSGSPTDTQYF.

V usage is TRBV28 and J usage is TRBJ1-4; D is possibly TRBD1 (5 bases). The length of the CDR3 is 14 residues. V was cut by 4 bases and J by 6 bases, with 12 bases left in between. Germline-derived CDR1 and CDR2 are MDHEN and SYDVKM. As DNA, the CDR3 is TGTGCCAGCAGTTCAAGACAGTACCATGAAAAACTGTTTTTT. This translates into CASSSRQYHEKLFF.

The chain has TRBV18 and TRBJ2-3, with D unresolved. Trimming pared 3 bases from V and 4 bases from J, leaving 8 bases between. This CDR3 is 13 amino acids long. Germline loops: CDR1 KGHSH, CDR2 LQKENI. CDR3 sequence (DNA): TGTGCCAGCTCACCGTCGCGTGCAGATACGCAGTATTTT. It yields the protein CASSPSRADTQYF.

The DNA for the CDR3 is TGTGCCAGCAGCTTAGAGCCGGTCCAAGAGACCCAGTACTTC. Its translation: CASSLEPVQETQYF. The rearrangement links TRBV7-9 to TRBJ2-5, with D hard to call. Looked up from germline, CDR1 is SEHNR and CDR2 is FQNEAQ (reference sequence). The germline V and J ends were trimmed by 1 base and 1 base, with 7 bases remaining between them. The CDR3 has 14 residues.

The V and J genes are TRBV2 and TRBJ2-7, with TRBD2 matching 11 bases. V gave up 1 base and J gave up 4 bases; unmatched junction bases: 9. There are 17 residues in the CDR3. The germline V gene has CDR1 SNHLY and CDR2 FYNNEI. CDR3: CASSEGASGLAVYEQYF. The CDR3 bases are TGTGCCAGCAGTGAAGGGGCTTCGGGACTAGCGGTTTACGAGCAGTACTTC. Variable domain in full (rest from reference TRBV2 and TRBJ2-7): EPEVTQTPSHQVTQMGQEVILRCVPISNHLYFYWYRQILGQKVEFLVSFYNNEISEKSEIFDDQFSVERPDGSNFTLKIRSTKLEDSAMYFCASSEGASGLAVYEQYFGPGTRLTVT.

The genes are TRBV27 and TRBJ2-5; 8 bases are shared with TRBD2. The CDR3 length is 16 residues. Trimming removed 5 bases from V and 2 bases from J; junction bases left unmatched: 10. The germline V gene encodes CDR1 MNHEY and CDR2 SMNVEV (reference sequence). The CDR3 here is CASSPYGLATQETQYF. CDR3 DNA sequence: TGTGCCAGCAGTCCCTATGGACTAGCAACTCAAGAGACCCAGTACTTC.